Each of the 20 T cell receptor beta chains below was sequenced from the same sample in a study of response to subunit inactivated influenza vaccine. One entry per CDR3 protein, called by TCRdb with MiXCR from the RT-PCR reads. The sample holds approximately 500,000 distinct CDR3 sequences, under 25% seen once. These data were also filed under a second study, of T cells expressing NK-cell markers. That report adds: The cDNA for TCR beta came from 5'RACE template switching with UMIs.

The sequenced sample was CD4+ T cells sorted from PBMCs, obtained roughly 13 days after vaccination. The receptors here all came from a man aged 50 or older who received an inactivated influenza vaccine.

This clonotype appeared a few times. The chain couples TRBV5-5 to TRBJ1-2; no firm D call. The germline gives CDR1 SGHKS, CDR2 YYEKEE (reference sequence). Trimming took off 4 bases at V and 0 bases at J, with 13 bases between the two ends. The CDR3 is made up of 15 amino acids. The CDR3 region has the DNA TGTGCCAGCAGCGGGCCAGGACCCGCTAACTATGGCTACACCTTC. Translation: CASSGPGPANYGYTF.

This clonotype occurred a few times. The chain joins TRBV30 to TRBJ2-1, with 10 bases lining up with TRBD2. The CDR3 length is 14 residues. The V gene's germline CDR1 is GTSNPN and CDR2 SVGIG (reference sequence). With 2 bases clipped from V and 6 bases from J, the junction kept 4 bases outside the gene matches. CDR3 amino acids: CAWSRPSGSNEQFF. The CDR3 coding sequence is TGTGCCTGGAGTCGTCCTAGCGGGAGCAATGAGCAGTTCTTC. The whole variable domain, filled in from reference TRBV30 and TRBJ2-1, reads SQTIHQWPATLVQPVGSPLSLECTVEGTSNPNLYWYRQAAGRGLQLLFYSVGIGQISSEVPQNLSASRPQDRQFILSSKKLLLSDSGFYLCAWSRPSGSNEQFFGPGTRLTVL.

This rearrangement joins TRBV5-1 to TRBJ2-7; 9 bases map to TRBD1. CDR1 and CDR2 from the germline V gene are SGHRS and YFSETQ. The CDR3 loop spans 14 amino acids. V trimming: 3 bases; J trimming: 4 bases; junction bases outside the gene matches: 5. CDR3 amino acids: CASSSTGGGYEQYF. In nucleotides, the CDR3 is TGCGCCAGCAGCTCTACAGGGGGCGGGTACGAGCAGTACTTC. Variable domain in full (rest from reference TRBV5-1 and TRBJ2-7): KAGVTQTPRYLIKTRGQQVTLSCSPISGHRSVSWYQQTPGQGLQFLFEYFSETQRNKGNFPGRFSGRQFSNSRSEMNVSTLELGDSALYLCASSSTGGGYEQYFGPGTRLTVT.

The rearrangement links TRBV28 to TRBJ2-3; the D is unclear. V was trimmed by 2 bases and J by 1 base, leaving 13 bases between them. CDR1 is MDHEN, CDR2 SYDVKM, per germline. The CDR3 has 16 residues. CDR3 loop: CASSLSPSYGTDTQYF. Written as DNA, the CDR3 is TGTGCCAGCAGTTTAAGCCCCTCTTACGGCACAGATACGCAGTATTTT.

In its sample, this clonotype was seen a few times. CDR3 sequence (DNA): TGTGCCAGCAGTCGACCGGGACAGGGGAATTCACCCCTCCACTTT. Translating gives CASSRPGQGNSPLHF. V gene TRBV28 combines with J gene TRBJ1-6, with TRBD1 matching over 10 bases. From germline, CDR1 is MDHEN and CDR2 SYDVKM. The CDR3 loop spans 15 amino acids. V shed 5 bases, J shed 7 bases, and the junction held 5 bases outside the gene matches.

The chain uses TRBV5-1 and TRBJ2-5, with D maybe TRBD1 (5 bases). CDR1 and CDR2 from the germline V gene are SGHRS and YFSETQ. CDR3 length equals 15 residues. Between the trimmed V and J ends, which lost 6 bases and 4 bases, there was a span of 19 bases. This CDR3 reads CASNLKGQGAETQYF. CDR3 nucleotide sequence: TGCGCCAGCAATCTCAAGGGTCAGGGTGCAGAGACCCAGTACTTC.

The J gene is TRBJ2-7, the V gene TRBV28, with D hard to call. The length of the CDR3 is 13 residues. Trimming removed 1 base at V and 3 bases at J, with 7 bases between. Germline V CDR1 and CDR2: MDHEN, SYDVKM. The CDR3 reads CASSLSDRYEQYF. For the CDR3, the DNA is TGTGCCAGCAGTTTATCGGACCGCTACGAGCAGTACTTC.

V usage is TRBV12-3 or TRBV12-4 and J usage is TRBJ2-3; 10 nucleotides align to TRBD1. V trimming: 5 bases; J trimming: 3 bases; junction bases outside the gene matches: 8. The CDR3 runs to 16 residues. The CDR3 region is CASSGTGEGSTDTQYF. CDR3 nucleotide sequence: TGTGCCAGCAGTGGGACAGGGGAAGGCTCTACAGATACGCAGTATTTT.

The J gene is TRBJ2-1, the V gene TRBV12-3 or TRBV12-4; TRBD1 matches at 10 bases. The ends lost 4 bases at V and 6 bases at J; junction bases unmatched: 6. CDR3 length equals 15 residues. CDR3 sequence reads: CASSSPGQGTNEQFF. DNA for the CDR3: TGTGCCAGCAGTTCGCCGGGACAGGGGACCAATGAGCAGTTCTTC.

This clonotype has at least ten counts. The chain is built from TRBV25-1 and TRBJ1-1; D remains unclear. Germline V gene data show CDR1 as MGHDK and CDR2 as SYGVNS. The CDR3 contains 11 residues. The V end lost 7 bases, the J end lost 2 bases, and 5 bases lay between the germline ends. The CDR3 DNA is TGTGCCAGCACTAGAAACACTGAAGCTTTCTTT. It codes for CASTRNTEAFF.

This clonotype was detected only a few times. This chain uses TRBV27 with TRBJ2-7; D uncertain. There are 16 residues in the CDR3. Germline V gene lookup returns CDR1 MNHEY and CDR2 SMNVEV (reference sequence). Trimming removed 3 bases at V and 3 bases at J, with 18 bases between. The CDR3 DNA reads as TGTGCCAGCAGTTTCCGATCCTACAGCCTAATCTACGAGCAGTACTTC. Amino acid sequence: CASSFRSYSLIYEQYF.

This clonotype appeared many times. The V call is TRBV12-3 or TRBV12-4, the J call TRBJ1-5, with TRBD1 identical over 10 bases. V shed 6 bases, J shed 6 bases, and the junction held 8 bases outside the gene matches. The CDR3 loop spans 15 amino acids. CDR3 coding DNA: TGTGCCAGCAGCCCCGGGACAGGGGCTTTTCAGCCCCAGCATTTT. It yields the protein CASSPGTGAFQPQHF.

Only a few counts were recorded for this clonotype. The chain employs TRBV7-9 and TRBJ1-1; D call uncertain. Trimming shortened V by 2 bases and J by 8 bases, and 9 bases separated the two germline ends. Germline assignment: CDR1 SEHNR and CDR2 FQNEAQ (reference sequence). CDR3 length equals 12 residues. The CDR3: CASSLIPDEAFF. The CDR3 DNA sequence: TGTGCCAGCAGCTTAATTCCTGACGAAGCTTTCTTT.

There are a few counts of this clonotype. V and J are TRBV10-3 and TRBJ2-1, with 14 bases aligning to TRBD2. Germline assignment: CDR1 ENHRY and CDR2 SYGVKD. After removal of 6 bases from V and 8 bases from J, the junction contained 0 bases not matched to a gene. The CDR3 extends over 13 amino acids. CDR3 sequence (DNA): TGTGCCATCAGGGGACTAGCGGGAGATGAGCAGTTCTTC. Encoded protein: CAIRGLAGDEQFF.

The chain carries TRBV10-3 and TRBJ1-3; possible D gene TRBD1, 5 bases. Trimming removed 11 bases at V and 3 bases at J, with 14 bases between. Germline V gene data show CDR1 as ENHRY and CDR2 as SYGVKD. The CDR3 loop spans 13 amino acids. CDR3 region: CAVSPRVGNTIYF. The CDR3 nucleotides read TGTGCCGTCTCGCCCAGGGTTGGAAACACCATATATTTT.

In this sample, this clonotype turned up a few times. Written as DNA, the CDR3 is TGCAGTGCTTCCTACGAGCAGTACTTC. It codes for CSASYEQYF. The chain has TRBV20-1 and TRBJ2-7; D is unresolved. V lost 5 bases, J lost 1 base, and 0 bases lay in between. The CDR3 sequence is 9 residues long. Germline values: CDR1 DFQATT, CDR2 SNEGSKA (reference sequence).

This chain links TRBV12-3 or TRBV12-4 with TRBJ1-4; possible D gene TRBD1, 6 bases. V was clipped by 6 bases and J by 3 bases, with 11 bases between them. This CDR3 has 14 amino acids. CDR3 in DNA: TGTGCCAGCAGAGAACAGGGAGCTAATGAAAAACTGTTTTTT. This codes for CASREQGANEKLFF.

The chain carries TRBV18 and TRBJ2-3; D not certain. The germline V gene has CDR1 KGHSH and CDR2 LQKENI. CDR3 length: 13 amino acids. V lost 5 bases and J lost 4, with 10 bases in between. The DNA for the CDR3 is TGTGCCAGCTCAGGTCGCCTTGCAGATACGCAGTATTTT. Its translation: CASSGRLADTQYF.

This clonotype came up a few times. DNA of the CDR3: TGTGCCACCAGTGTCAGGACTAGCACAGATACGCAGTATTTT. Translation: CATSVRTSTDTQYF. V and J are TRBV24-1 and TRBJ2-3; perhaps TRBD2 as D (5 bases). Germline loops: CDR1 KGHDR, CDR2 SFDVKD. The V end was cut by 5 bases, the J end by 0 bases, with 8 bases between. This CDR3 region has 14 residues.

The chain has TRBV10-3 and TRBJ2-3; 8 bases map to TRBD2. CDR1 is ENHRY, CDR2 SYGVKD, per germline. The CDR3 totals 16 residues. The V segment lost 5 bases and the J segment 3 bases; nucleotides outside the gene matches: 10. The CDR3 loop is CAISTRRGGSTDTQYF. The CDR3 nucleotides read TGTGCCATCAGTACTCGACGGGGGGGCAGTACAGATACGCAGTATTTT.